This entry features one TCR beta chain sequence. Profiled with immunoSEQ multiplex PCR; TCRdb holds only in-frame clones, not every one. The sample has tens of thousands of clones; about 89% are singletons. These data belong to a study of control samples from healthy donors and cancer patients. CDR3 length equals 15 residues. J lost 6 bases, V lost 4 bases, and 7 bases had no gene match. Germline V gene sequence: CDR1 SGHNT, CDR2 YYREEE (reference sequence). The V and J genes are TRBV5-4 and TRBJ1-1; 12 nucleotides align to TRBD1. The sequence was obtained from a woman aged 60 to 75 in good health. Material: blood. The CDR3 DNA is TGTGCCAGCAGCGGGGACAGGGGGCTTAGCTCTGAAGCTTTCTTT. It is translated as CASSGDRGLSSEAFF.